What follows is one T cell receptor (beta chain) and its context. Antigen specificity is unknown. Each of the patients experienced relapse following autologous stem cell transplantation, and their brentuximab vedotin exposure differed. The V end was cut by 6 bases, the J end by 8 bases, with 16 bases between. The CDR3 spans 13 residues. The germline CDR1 and CDR2 sequences are LNHDA and SQIVND (reference sequence). This specimen belongs to a study of PD-1 blockade in classical Hodgkin lymphoma. Findings and limits, study-wide: Newly diagnosed patients reportedly trailed healthy donors in baseline TCR diversity.

Here immunoSEQ multiplex PCR was the method, and the copy in TCRdb shows in-frame clones only, minus some. The sample shows around 26,000 clones, under 90% of them seen only once. Sequences were derived from peripheral blood mononuclear cells (PBMCs), sampled before the second cycle of nivolumab. The chain employs TRBV19 and TRBJ1-1; D call uncertain. The sequence came from a human donor with classical Hodgkin lymphoma. In nucleotides, the CDR3 is TGTGCCAGTAGCATACAGAGGACGGCCGAAGCTTTCTTT. Translated, it gives CASSIQRTAEAFF.